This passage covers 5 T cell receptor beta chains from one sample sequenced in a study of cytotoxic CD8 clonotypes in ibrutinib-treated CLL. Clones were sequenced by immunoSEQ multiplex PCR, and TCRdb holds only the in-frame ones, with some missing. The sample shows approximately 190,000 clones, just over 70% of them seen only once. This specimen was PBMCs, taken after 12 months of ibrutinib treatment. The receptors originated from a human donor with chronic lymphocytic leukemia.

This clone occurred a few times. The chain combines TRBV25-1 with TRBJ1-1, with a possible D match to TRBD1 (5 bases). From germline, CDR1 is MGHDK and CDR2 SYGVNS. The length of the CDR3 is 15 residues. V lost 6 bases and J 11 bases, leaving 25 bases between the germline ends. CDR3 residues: CASREVGEGYPGAFF. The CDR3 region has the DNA TGTGCCAGCAGGGAGGTAGGGGAAGGATACCCCGGGGCTTTCTTT.

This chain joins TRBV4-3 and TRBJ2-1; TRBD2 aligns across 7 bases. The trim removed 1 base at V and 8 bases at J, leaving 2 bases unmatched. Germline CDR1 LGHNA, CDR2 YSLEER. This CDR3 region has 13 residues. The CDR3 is CASSQGLAYEQFF. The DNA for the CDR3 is TGCGCCAGCAGCCAAGGACTAGCCTATGAGCAGTTCTTC.

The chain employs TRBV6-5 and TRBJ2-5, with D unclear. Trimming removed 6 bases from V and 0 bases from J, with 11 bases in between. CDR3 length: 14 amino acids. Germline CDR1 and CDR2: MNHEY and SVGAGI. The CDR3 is CASRSSFYQETQYF. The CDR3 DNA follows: TGTGCCAGCAGAAGCAGCTTCTACCAAGAGACCCAGTACTTC.

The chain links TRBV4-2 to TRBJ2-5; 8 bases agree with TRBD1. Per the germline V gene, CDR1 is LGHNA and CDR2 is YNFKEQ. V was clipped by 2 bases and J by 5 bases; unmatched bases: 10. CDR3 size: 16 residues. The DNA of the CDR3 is TGTGCCAGCAGCCAATCTCCCTCAGGGGGCGTGGAGACCCAGTACTTC. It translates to CASSQSPSGGVETQYF.

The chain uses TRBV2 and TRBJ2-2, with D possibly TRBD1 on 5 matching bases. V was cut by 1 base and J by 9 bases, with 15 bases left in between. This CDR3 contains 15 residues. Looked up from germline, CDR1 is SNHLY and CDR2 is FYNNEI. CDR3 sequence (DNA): TGTGCCAGCAGTGAAGTAGGGGCATCCAAACGGGAGCTGTTTTTT. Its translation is CASSEVGASKRELFF.